This paragraph covers one T cell receptor beta chain sequence. Germline CDR1 reads GTSNPN; CDR2 reads SVGIG (reference sequence). The CDR3 loop spans 14 amino acids. Between the trimmed V and J ends, which lost 1 base and 1 base, there was a span of 10 bases. These data are taken from a study of cytomegalovirus exposure and HLA in healthy donors. Turning to the study itself: The approximately 710 first-cohort repertoires and the approximately 110 validation repertoires shared the same platform, a later analysis reported.

Generated by immunoSEQ multiplex PCR, the TCRdb table keeps only in-frame clones and is missing some. The sample holds 220,000 or so clones; around 86% are singletons and the top ten take about 2%. The gene calls are TRBV30 and TRBJ1-1; D unresolved. Sequenced sample: PBMCs. The receptor was isolated from a woman in her late teens or twenties in good health and CMV-seropositive. The CDR3 spells CAWSALARNTEAFF. The CDR3 region has the DNA TGTGCCTGGAGTGCCCTCGCTAGGAACACTGAAGCTTTCTTT.